This T cell receptor beta chain appears in the sequencing data of a study of blood T cells in healthy people across ages. Germline V CDR1 and CDR2: SGHTA, FQGNSA. V gave up 5 bases and J gave up 2 bases, with 14 bases separating them. This CDR3 spans 15 amino acids. Sample-barcoded 5' priming and a J-beta primer mix drove a second PCR of roughly 6 to 12 cycles. A tag from a template-switch adaptor with 12 random nucleotides marked each cDNA molecule. Each CDR3 protein gets one entry after TCRdb re-called the 5' RACE reads with MiXCR. The sample includes fewer than 750,000 distinct CDR3 sequences, around 52% of them seen just once. Study-level results: Estimates of total diversity, which came from one million sequenced T cells, were considered to be underestimates.

Worth noting for this clonotype: What it binds is not known.

The chain employs TRBV7-2 and TRBJ2-3; tentative D call: TRBD2 (5 bases). The specimen was blood. This receptor was obtained from a woman of 80 years or more in good health. The CDR3 sequence: CASSAVRAVTDTQYF. CDR3 coding DNA: TGTGCCAGCAGCGCCGTGCGGGCGGTCACAGATACGCAGTATTTT.